The entry that follows covers one T cell receptor (beta chain) sequence. The source of the sample is a study of T cell responses to AZD1222 COVID-19 vaccine. Here immunoSEQ multiplex PCR was the method, and the copy in TCRdb shows in-frame clones only, minus some. The sample has around 100,000 clones, roughly nine tenths seen once. The CDR3 totals 14 residues. The germline V and J ends were trimmed by 4 bases and 8 bases, with 14 bases remaining between them. The V gene's germline CDR1 is SNHLY and CDR2 FYNNEI. This chain connects TRBV2 to TRBJ2-2; D is perhaps TRBD1 or TRBD2 (5 bases each). Sequencing was performed on peripheral blood, taken 28 days after the second AZD1222 dose. The sequence came from an adult who received the AZD1222 COVID-19 vaccine. The CDR3, as DNA: TGTGCCAGCAGTGCTCGAGGGGCATGGGGGGAGCTGTTTTTT. Translation gives CASSARGAWGELFF.